Following are 19 T cell receptor beta chains from one sample sequenced in a study of cytotoxic CD8 clonotypes in ibrutinib-treated CLL (dated by TCRdb to the early 2020s). The time point label corresponds to: eleven to twelve months on ibrutinib. Library preparation used the immunoSEQ multiplex PCR assay. The table was pulled from immuneACCESS by TCRdb, which kept in-frame rearrangements only. Such tables lose some clones; where checked, under half of the loss comes from unresolved V genes, and the rest has no known cause. The sample table contains more than 200,000 clones; only one count was recorded for 79% of them. The top ten clones comprise about an eighth of the sample. Specimen: PBMCs, collected after 12 months of ibrutinib treatment. These receptor sequences come from a human donor with chronic lymphocytic leukemia.

This clone was recorded at least ten times. The chain employs TRBV21-1 and TRBJ1-3; the DNA was not used to check the table's D call, TRBD1. TRBV21-1 is shown as a pseudogene. The CDR3 totals 14 residues. The CDR3 spells CASSKQGSGNTIYF. The CDR3 coding sequence is TGTGCCAGCAGCAAACAGGGCTCTGGAAACACCATATATTTT.

This rearrangement joins TRBV18 to TRBJ2-7; D perhaps matches TRBD2 (6 bases). Trimming stripped 1 base from V and 6 bases from J, with 16 bases between. The CDR3 extends over 15 amino acids. The germline V gene encodes CDR1 KGHSH and CDR2 LQKENI. CDR3 coding DNA: TGTGCCAGCTCACCACGCGGAGGGGCTGCGGGCGAGCAGTACTTC. Its protein product is CASSPRGGAAGEQYF.

The chain carries TRBV19 and TRBJ1-2, with D unresolved. Germline V lookup: CDR1 LNHDA, CDR2 SQIVND (reference sequence). The V gene lost 9 bases and the J gene lost 4 bases, with 24 bases spanning the gap. CDR3 length equals 16 residues. CDR3 DNA: TGTGCCAGATTCGCCGGGAAAACGAAGGGAGGCTATGGCTACACCTTC. This translates into CARFAGKTKGGYGYTF.

This clone was observed many times. The V gene is TRBV5-4, the J gene TRBJ2-5, with D perhaps matching TRBD2 (5 bases). The germline CDR1 and CDR2 sequences are SGHNT and YYREEE (reference sequence). The CDR3 length is 14 residues. The V and J ends lost 4 bases and 5 bases respectively, with 15 bases between them. CDR3: CASSIGLRYETQYF. The CDR3 bases are TGTGCCAGCAGCATAGGACTTAGGTACGAGACCCAGTACTTC.

The J gene is TRBJ2-6, the V gene TRBV6-5; D is ambiguous. This CDR3 region has 13 residues. CDR1 MNHEY and CDR2 SVGAGI come from the germline V gene. Trimming left V 6 bases short and J 1 base short, with 4 bases between. The CDR3 DNA follows: TGTGCCAGCAGGGGGTCTGGGGCCAACGTCCTGACTTTC. Translation gives CASRGSGANVLTF.

Here the CDR3 reads CASSLQDISSYEQYF. DNA for the CDR3: TGTGCCAGCAGCTTGCAAGACATAAGCTCCTACGAGCAGTACTTC. V is TRBV5-6 and J is TRBJ2-7; D is unclear. This CDR3 has 15 residues. Germline CDR1 and CDR2: SGHDT and YYEEEE. V was clipped by 1 base and J by 0 bases, with 11 bases between them.

The gene calls are TRBV4-2 and TRBJ1-6, with D hard to call. The CDR3 loop spans 15 amino acids. The ends were cut back, 4 bases at V and 8 bases at J, with 15 bases in the middle. Germline V lookup: CDR1 LGHNA, CDR2 YNFKEQ. The CDR3 protein is CASSPRSGTDSPLHF. The CDR3 nucleotides read TGTGCCAGCAGCCCCCGCTCGGGTACGGATTCACCCCTCCACTTT.

The V call is TRBV5-6, the J call TRBJ2-1; 9 bases map to TRBD1. Germline CDR1 is SGHDT and CDR2 is YYEEEE. J gave up 9 bases and V 4 bases, and 11 bases lay outside the gene matches. CDR3 size: 15 residues. CDR3 nucleotide sequence: TGTGCCAGCAGCCTATCTCGGGACAGGGATACTGAGCAGTTCTTC. Protein sequence: CASSLSRDRDTEQFF.

This clone appeared once. Compared with germline, one end of the junction differs, possibly owing to a read error. The chain combines TRBV30 with TRBJ2-6, with D tentatively TRBD1 (5 bases). The V gene's germline CDR1 is GTSNPN and CDR2 SVGIG (reference sequence). CDR3 length: 14 residues. The CDR3 here is CARSGAEGANVLTF. The CDR3 DNA reads TGTGCCCGGAGTGGGGCGGAGGGGGCCAACGTCCTGACTTTC.

This chain connects TRBV27 to TRBJ1-1; 11 bases are shared with TRBD1. Germline values: CDR1 MNHEY, CDR2 SMNVEV (reference sequence). This CDR3 has 15 residues. V was clipped by 8 bases and J by 3 bases; unmatched bases: 8. CDR3 region: CASFTWDRGDTEAFF. In DNA, the CDR3 is TGTGCCAGCTTTACCTGGGACAGGGGGGACACTGAAGCTTTCTTT.

This clone was observed once. The chain is built from TRBV5-1 and TRBJ2-5, with 9 bases fitting TRBD2. The junction had 9 bases not matched to a gene; V was cut back by 4 bases and J by 2 bases. CDR3 size: 16 residues. Germline V gene data show CDR1 as SGHRS and CDR2 as YFSETQ. The CDR3 coding sequence is TGCGCCAGCAGCCGGGGGAATAGCGGGAGTCAAGAGACCCAGTACTTC. Translating gives CASSRGNSGSQETQYF.

This chain links TRBV9 with TRBJ2-1; 11 bases map to TRBD2. The trim removed 4 bases at V and 9 bases at J, leaving 9 bases unmatched. Germline V lookup: CDR1 SGDLS, CDR2 YYNGEE. CDR3 length equals 15 residues. CDR3 sequence (DNA): TGTGCCAGCAGCTTTTCCGGACTAGCGGGCCTTGAGCAGTTCTTC. This translates into CASSFSGLAGLEQFF.

This clone was counted between two and nine times. The V gene is TRBV6-4, the J gene TRBJ1-2, with D tentatively TRBD1 (5 bases). Trimming pared 3 bases from V and 3 bases from J, leaving 14 bases between. The CDR3 is 15 residues long. Germline V gene sequence: CDR1 MRHNA, CDR2 SNTAGT. CDR3 nucleotide sequence: TGTGCCAGCAGTGAATCAGGGTGGGGCGACTATGGCTACACCTTC. Residues: CASSESGWGDYGYTF.

The rearrangement links TRBV28 to TRBJ1-1; possibly TRBD1 for D (5 bases). The V end lost 5 bases, the J end lost 8 bases, and 15 bases lay between the germline ends. Germline V gene sequence: CDR1 MDHEN, CDR2 SYDVKM. This CDR3 is built from 13 residues. The CDR3 spells CASSQRGLAEAFF. The CDR3 DNA reads TGTGCCAGCAGTCAACGGGGGTTGGCCGAAGCTTTCTTT.

This chain connects TRBV5-1 to TRBJ1-2; tentative D call: TRBD1 (6 bases). CDR1 and CDR2 from the germline V gene are SGHRS and YFSETQ. V gave up 4 bases and J gave up 3 bases, with 13 bases separating them. CDR3 length: 14 amino acids. CDR3 in amino acids: CASSPLTGDYGYTF. DNA of the CDR3: TGCGCCAGCAGCCCGCTGACAGGCGACTATGGCTACACCTTC. The variable domain in full, with the rest retrieved from reference TRBV5-1 and TRBJ1-2, is KAGVTQTPRYLIKTRGQQVTLSCSPISGHRSVSWYQQTPGQGLQFLFEYFSETQRNKGNFPGRFSGRQFSNSRSEMNVSTLELGDSALYLCASSPLTGDYGYTFGSGTRLTVV.

This chain joins TRBV11-1 and TRBJ2-3, with 7 bases that match TRBD1. V trimming: 5 bases; J trimming: 2 bases; junction bases outside the gene matches: 10. This CDR3 spans 16 amino acids. Germline V gives CDR1 SGHAT, CDR2 FQDESV (reference sequence). CDR3 nucleotides: TGTGCCAGCAGCACACGACGGGACAGCCACACAGATACGCAGTATTTT. Protein sequence: CASSTRRDSHTDTQYF. Full variable domain (outside the CDR3, taken from reference TRBV11-1 and TRBJ2-3): EAEVAQSPRYKITEKSQAVAFWCDPISGHATLYWYRQILGQGPELLVQFQDESVVDDSQLPKDRFSAERLKGVDSTLKIQPAELGDSAMYLCASSTRRDSHTDTQYFGPGTRLTVL.

CDR3 nucleotides: TGTGCCAGCAGCCAAGTTGAAGGGGATTATTCCTACGAGCAGTACTTC. Protein sequence: CASSQVEGDYSYEQYF. The chain uses TRBV4-2 and TRBJ2-7, with D possibly matching TRBD1 (5 bases). The CDR3 runs to 16 residues. V lost 1 base to trimming and J lost 1 base, with 14 bases between them. The germline V gene has CDR1 LGHNA and CDR2 YNFKEQ.

This clone was seen repeatedly, ten times or more. The J gene is TRBJ1-2, the V gene TRBV10-3, with D unclear. CDR3 length: 16 amino acids. The germline V and J ends were trimmed by 0 bases and 4 bases, with 15 bases remaining between them. Germline V gene data show CDR1 as ENHRY and CDR2 as SYGVKD. In DNA form, the CDR3 reads TGTGCCATCAGTGAGTCGTTCGGGGTCTCCTCCTATGGCTACACCTTC. Its protein is CAISESFGVSSYGYTF.

V gene TRBV27 combines with J gene TRBJ1-3; D not certain. CDR1 MNHEY and CDR2 SMNVEV come from the germline V gene (reference sequence). CDR3 size: 12 residues. V shed 4 bases and J shed 2 bases, with 3 bases lying between them. DNA of the CDR3: TGTGCCAGCAGTTGGGCTGGAAACACCATATATTTT. Amino acid sequence: CASSWAGNTIYF.